This T cell receptor beta chain came from a study of blood T cell repertoires in COVID-19. Study at large: COVID-19 samples collected from the United States, Italy and Spain covered acute and convalescent phases.

CDR1 and CDR2 (germline): MDHEN, SYDVKM. The CDR3 is made up of 16 amino acids. V was shortened by 4 bases and J by 0 bases, with 13 bases between the two germline ends. Generated by immunoSEQ multiplex PCR, the TCRdb table keeps only in-frame clones and is missing some. The sample records under 300,000 clones, more than 75% being singletons. The sample consisted of peripheral blood. J is TRBJ1-5 and V is TRBV28, with a possible D match to TRBD1 (5 bases). This sequence was found in an elderly man with acute or convalescent COVID-19. CDR3 DNA: TGTGCCAGCAGTTCTCTGACAGTTTATAGCAATCAGCCCCAGCATTTT. It yields the protein CASSSLTVYSNQPQHF.